This T cell receptor beta chain came from a study of blood T cell repertoires in COVID-19 (TCRdb year 2020). Turning to the overall study: Samples covering the acute and convalescent phases of COVID-19 were provided by collaborators in the United States, Italy and Spain. Sample metadata almost always included a de-identified subject ID, COVID-19 status, age in years and sex. Subjects who had been exposed to COVID-19, were actively infected with it, or had recovered from it provided the deeply sampled blood TCRbeta repertoires that made up the dataset. A freely available public database, intended as a resource for researchers studying the immune response to SARS-CoV-2, is where the repertoires were released. Where available, HLA class I and class II types were taken from metadata supplied by the sample provider and were not determined by assay-based typing. Samples were obtained from the ongoing ImmuneRACE study (first 160 participants) and from about 1,300 subjects provided by 6 global collaborators. The material from the prospective study consisted of cDNA or gDNA derived from T cells, B-cell-depleted T cells, or PBMCs.

Each collaborating institution followed its own protocols to collect whole blood in K2EDTA tubes. For TCRbeta analysis, collaborator samples were shipped as frozen whole blood, as isolated PBMCs, or as DNA extracted from either sample type. Study-wide findings and limitations: The quantity of clinical and demographic metadata differed by source and by participant and was supplied without curation.

Remarks on this clone: Its antigen target is currently unknown. No much larger clone exists at a distance of one base, and base qualities are not known.

TCRbeta CDR3 regions were amplified from genomic DNA using the immunoSEQ Assay, a bias-controlled multiplex PCR. As for the authors' bioinformatics: Within the assay, amplification of reference gene primers was used to estimate how many nucleated cells each sample contained. To quantify the absolute abundance of each unique TCRbeta CDR3 rearrangement, sequence reads were collapsed and filtered. Productive Simpson clonality was computed per sample as the square root of Simpson's diversity index over productive rearrangements. TCRdb took this table from immuneACCESS and kept in-frame rearrangements with V and J called. Such tables lack part of the clones; where checked against another copy, unresolved V genes explain under half of the gap, and the rest is unexplained. That table is the source of V, J and clone size, and D and trimming were worked out from the DNA. This sample has around 250,000 clones in its table, and roughly four fifths of those were observed once. The ten top clones hold 1.9% of the sample.

The V and J ends are trimmed by 3 bases and 4 bases, leaving 10 bases between them. The CDR3 has 14 amino acids, counting the end cysteine and phenylalanine. Only the CDR3 DNA stays, 42 bases, in frame from base 1. Via the germline V gene (reference sequence), CDR1 is SGHNT and CDR2 YYREEE. This TCR was sampled from a woman aged 80 or older with acute or convalescent COVID-19. The rearrangement joined TRBV5-4 to TRBJ2-2; perhaps TRBD2 is the D gene, with 6 bases matching. Sequences were obtained from peripheral blood. DNA sequence: TGTGCCAGCAGCTCGGGACTTCTCACCGGGGAGCTGTTTTTT. It codes for CASSSGLLTGELFF. Reference TRBV5-4 and TRBJ2-2 genes cover what lies past the CDR3, so the full variable domain is ETGVTQSPTHLIKTRGQQVTLRCSSQSGHNTVSWYQQALGQGPQFIFQYYREEENGRGNFPPRFSGLQFPNYSSELNVNALELDDSALYLCASSSGLLTGELFFGEGSRLTVL.